The rows below give T cell receptor beta chains drawn from one sample of a study of graft-versus-host responses after intestinal transplantation. The table came from immunoSEQ multiplex PCR; TCRdb's copy has only in-frame clones and leaves some out. This sample has roughly 60,000 clones, with 70% to 90% found just once. The specimen was PBMCs, collected 26 days after transplant. The origin of the receptors is a human patient who received an intestinal transplant, so some T cells may come from the graft donor. The CDR3 runs from the conserved cysteine through the conserved F or W. A D gene is named only where the DNA matches it firmly. Size tells how often a clone was seen (once, few, many) or the class of an expanded clone, and some rows leave it out.

j_call clone_size v_call d_call cdr3_nt cdr3_aa
TRBJ1-2 NA TRBV9 TRBD1 TGTGCCAGCAGCCCCCCGGCAGGGGGCTATAGGGACTATGGCTACACCTTC CASSPPAGGYRDYGYTF
TRBJ2-7 NA TRBV1 NA TGCACCAGCAGCCATCCCATAGCGCATGGCTTGTCCTACGAGCAGTACTTC CTSSHPIAHGLSYEQYF
TRBJ1-5 NA TRBV7-8 NA TGTGCCAGCAGCTTAGGGGCCGGGGGGGGACAGCCCCAGCATTTT CASSLGAGGGQPQHF
TRBJ1-2 NA TRBV5-1 NA TGCGCCAGCAGCTCCGTAGAAGGGGCCTATGGCTACACCTTC CASSSVEGAYGYTF
TRBJ1-5 once TRBV28 TRBD1 TGTGCCAGCAGTTCCATAGGACAGGGAATTCAGCCCCAGCATTTT CASSSIGQGIQPQHF
TRBJ2-3 NA TRBV28 NA TGTGCCAGCAGAGGGGAAAGCACAGATACGCAGTATTTT CASRGESTDTQYF
TRBJ1-2 once TRBV25-1 NA TGTGCCAGCAGTGGGGGCGTTAATGGCTACACCTTC CASSGGVNGYTF
TRBJ2-1 NA TRBV28 TRBD2 TGTGCCAGCAGTTTAACCGGGACTAGCGGGGGGGCCCAGAATGAGCAGTTCTTC CASSLTGTSGGAQNEQFF
TRBJ1-1 NA TRBV4-2 NA TGTGCCAGCAGCCAGGGTTCAGGTTGGCACACTGAAGCTTTCTTT CASSQGSGWHTEAFF
TRBJ1-2 NA TRBV29-1 NA TGCAGCACAAAACCCCACTTAGACAGGCGCCTTGACTATGGCTACACCTTC CSTKPHLDRRLDYGYTF
TRBJ2-7 NA TRBV19 TRBD1 TGTGCCAGTAGTCCCCGACAGGGGCTCAGCTCCTACGAGCAGTACTTC CASSPRQGLSSYEQYF
TRBJ1-5 NA TRBV6-5 TRBD1 TGTGCCAGCAGCCCAGGGGGCGCGGGGCCCCAGCATTTT CASSPGGAGPQHF
TRBJ2-7 NA TRBV7-9 NA TGTGCCAGCAGCCAATCGGTCCAGGTTGGCGAGCAGTACTTC CASSQSVQVGEQYF
TRBJ2-3 NA TRBV2 TRBD2 TGTGCCAAATCTAGCGGGGGCACAGTCACAGATACGCAGTATTTT CAKSSGGTVTDTQYF
TRBJ2-5 NA TRBV15 NA TGTGCCACCAGCAGATCCGGGACAATCGAGGAGACCCAGTACTTC CATSRSGTIEETQYF
TRBJ2-5 NA TRBV9 TRBD2 TGTGCCAGCTCCCAGGGACTAGAGGAGGAGACCCAGTACTTC CASSQGLEEETQYF
TRBJ1-2 NA TRBV5-1 NA TGCGCCAGCAGCTTTCACAGGGATCTGGAAGAGTATGGCTACACCTTC CASSFHRDLEEYGYTF
TRBJ1-1 NA TRBV28 NA TGTGCCAGCAGACGGGGGGGAGTTGAAGCTTTCTTT CASRRGGVEAFF
TRBJ2-5 NA TRBV15 TRBD2 TGTGCCACCAGTGCCCTAGCGGGGGGGCCGGAGACCCAGTACTTC CATSALAGGPETQYF
TRBJ2-1 NA TRBV7-8 NA TGTGCCAGCAGCCCAACTAGGAACAATGAGCAGTTCTTC CASSPTRNNEQFF
TRBJ2-7 NA TRBV6-1 NA TGTGCCAGCAGTGAGGCCTCTCTCCTTTACGAGCAGTACTTC CASSEASLLYEQYF
TRBJ2-2 NA TRBV27 TRBD1 TGTGCCAGCAGTCAAACCTCGACAGGGACCGGGGAGCTGTTTTTT CASSQTSTGTGELFF
TRBJ2-2 NA TRBV28 TRBD2 TGTGCCAGCAGTTTATCCAGCCCCGGGACTAGCGCCGGGGAGCTGTTTTTT CASSLSSPGTSAGELFF
TRBJ1-5 once TRBV19 NA TGTGCCAGTAGTATCTCTTGGGGGGATCAGCCCCAGCATTTT CASSISWGDQPQHF
TRBJ1-4 NA TRBV23-1 NA TGCGCCAGCAGCCGCAACGAGACGGTAGGAGGGGAAAAACTGTTTTTT CASSRNETVGGEKLFF
TRBJ2-5 NA TRBV28 TRBD1 TGTGCCAGCAGTCACGGGACAGCTTCTCAAGAGACCCAGTACTTC CASSHGTASQETQYF
TRBJ2-1 NA TRBV2 NA TGTGCCAGCGGCACCGGGATAACTAATGATGAGCAGTTCTTC CASGTGITNDEQFF
TRBJ2-1 NA TRBV21-1 NA TGTGCCAGCAGCAACAATCCCAGACAGCGCCTAGCGGGGGGTTCGTACAATGAGCAGTTCTTC CASSNNPRQRLAGGSYNEQFF
TRBJ2-5 NA TRBV6-5 NA TGTGCCAGCAGTTACTCGAACAGGGAAGAGACCCAGTACTTC CASSYSNREETQYF
TRBJ1-1 once TRBV5-1 NA TGCGCCAGCAGCTTGTATGCCAGTCAAAACACTGAAGCTTTCTTT CASSLYASQNTEAFF
TRBJ1-1 once TRBV5-1 TRBD1 TGCGCCAGCAGCCCGACAGGGTGGAACACTGAAGCTTTCTTT CASSPTGWNTEAFF
TRBJ2-7 NA TRBV7-3 NA TGTGCCAGCAGCTTGACAGGTTTTACCTACGAGCAGTACTTC CASSLTGFTYEQYF
TRBJ1-1 NA TRBV7-9 NA TGTGCCAGCAGCCAGCAGGGTGGCACTGAAGCTTTCTTT CASSQQGGTEAFF